This paragraph reports one T cell receptor (beta chain). This sample stems from a study of blood T cell repertoires in COVID-19. CDR3 length equals 15 residues. Trimming removed 5 bases from V and 0 bases from J, with 12 bases in between. CDR1 SGHRS and CDR2 YFSETQ come from the germline V gene. As originally analysed: Amplified reference gene primers provided the basis for estimating nucleated cell counts. Generated by immunoSEQ multiplex PCR, the TCRdb table keeps only in-frame clones and is missing some. D and trimming were read from the DNA, whereas the V and J calls and clone size are those reported in that table. The sample includes over 150,000 clones, 76% of them seen just once.

The chain carries TRBV5-1 and TRBJ1-3; D is unresolved. This sequence was found in a woman of 80 years or more with acute or convalescent COVID-19. Input material: peripheral blood. CDR3 nucleotide sequence: TGCGCCAGCAGTTCCCGTCCGGTCTCTGGAAACACCATATATTTT. Its protein is CASSSRPVSGNTIYF.